This T cell receptor (beta chain) comes out of a study of Graves' ophthalmopathy and Graves' hyperthyroidism. The overall study: Peripheral blood sampling occurred at initial diagnosis, before any treatment. General study findings and limits: From stable hyperthyroidism, ophthalmopathy was separated by a 13-signature model with roughly 89% sensitivity and more than 75% specificity.

For donors with ophthalmopathy, the disease showed moderate-to-severe activity, reached CAS ≥3 and NOSPECS ≥4, and had lasted under 3 months. Exclusion criteria comprised other autoimmune diseases, uncontrolled infections, pregnancy or lactation in patients. The authors amplified TCR beta CDR3 regions from RNA transcripts. First-round RT-PCR used HTBI primers; second-round multiplex PCR followed. MiXCR was run by TCRdb on the multiplex PCR reads, yielding one entry per CDR3 protein. The sample includes roughly 220,000 distinct CDR3 sequences, approximately 42% of them seen just once. This clonotype occurred once. The antigen remains undetermined. Trimming pared 5 bases from V and 4 bases from J, leaving 17 bases between. The germline CDR1 and CDR2 sequences are MNHNS and SASEGT. The CDR3 has 15 residues.

The sequenced sample was peripheral blood. The J gene is TRBJ1-1, the V gene TRBV6-1, with a tentative D call TRBD1 (5 bases). The clonotype originates from an adult man with Graves' ophthalmopathy. The CDR3 loop is CASSPLWGGGTEAFF. CDR3 nucleotide sequence: TGTGCCAGCAGTCCCCTCTGGGGCGGGGGCACTGAAGCTTTCTTT.